Following are 8 T cell receptor beta chains from one sample sequenced in a study of graft-versus-host responses after intestinal transplantation. The assay was immunoSEQ multiplex PCR, and TCRdb's table has in-frame clones only and misses some. Of around 37,000 clones in the sample, about 90% were seen once. Graft tissue was processed to release intraepithelial and lamina propria lymphocytes. This specimen consisted of ileum tissue, obtained 200 to 210 days after intestinal transplant. The receptors stem from a human patient who received an intestinal transplant, so some T cells may come from the graft donor.

This clone was picked up a small number of times. The chain joins TRBV9 to TRBJ1-2, with no clear D. The CDR3 has 15 residues. Trimming took off 3 bases at V and 0 bases at J, with 12 bases between the two ends. CDR1 SGDLS and CDR2 YYNGEE come from the germline V gene. CDR3 sequence: CASSALGSTNYGYTF. Here the CDR3 DNA reads TGTGCCAGCAGCGCCCTCGGCAGCACTAACTATGGCTACACCTTC. The entire variable domain, with the rest obtained from reference TRBV9 and TRBJ1-2, is as follows: DSGVTQTPKHLITATGQRVTLRCSPRSGDLSVYWYQQSLDQGLQFLIQYYNGEERAKGNILERFSAQQFPDLHSELNLSSLELGDSALYFCASSALGSTNYGYTFGSGTRLTVV.

V usage is TRBV28 and J usage is TRBJ1-1; 8 bases agree with TRBD1. V shed 6 bases, J shed 9 bases, and the junction held 12 bases outside the gene matches. The CDR3 extends over 14 amino acids. The V gene's germline CDR1 is MDHEN and CDR2 SYDVKM. The CDR3 coding sequence is TGTGCCAGCAGCTCCGGGACAGGACCGAGGAAAGCTTTCTTT. Its translation is CASSSGTGPRKAFF.

The V gene is TRBV6-6, the J gene TRBJ1-3; TRBD1 might be the D (5 bases). Germline V CDR1 and CDR2: MNHNY, SVGAGI (reference sequence). V lost 2 bases and J lost 0, with 11 bases in between. This CDR3 is 16 amino acids long. CDR3 coding DNA: TGTGCCAGCAGTTACGAGGGGCAGATCTCTGGAAACACCATATATTTT. Its protein is CASSYEGQISGNTIYF.

A few counts support this clone. The rearrangement uses TRBV2 and TRBJ2-7; D is unresolved. Trimming removed 4 bases at V and 5 bases at J, with 3 bases between. Germline assignment: CDR1 SNHLY and CDR2 FYNNEI. This CDR3 is built from 10 residues. Here the CDR3 reads CASSVNEQYF. The CDR3 nucleotides read TGTGCCAGCAGTGTCAACGAGCAGTACTTC.

This chain connects TRBV7-9 to TRBJ2-2; 15 bases align to TRBD2. J gave up 2 bases and V 4 bases, and 8 bases lay outside the gene matches. CDR3 length: 19 residues. CDR1 and CDR2 (germline): SEHNR, FQNEAQ (reference sequence). CDR3 nucleotides: TGTGCCAGCAGCTCTCCGGGACTAGCGGGGGGCCCTAACACCGGGGAGCTGTTTTTT. Translated, it gives CASSSPGLAGGPNTGELFF.

J is TRBJ2-5 and V is TRBV2; D is perhaps TRBD2 (6 bases). This CDR3 has 16 residues. Germline-derived CDR1 and CDR2 are SNHLY and FYNNEI. The V gene lost 6 bases and the J gene lost 5 bases, with 22 bases spanning the gap. The CDR3 DNA reads as TGTGCCAGCAGATACCCCTATGCGGGGCCGATGGAGACCCAGTACTTC. Translation: CASRYPYAGPMETQYF. Supplemented by reference TRBV2 and TRBJ2-5, the full variable domain reads EPEVTQTPSHQVTQMGQEVILRCVPISNHLYFYWYRQILGQKVEFLVSFYNNEISEKSEIFDDQFSVERPDGSNFTLKIRSTKLEDSAMYFCASRYPYAGPMETQYFGPGTRLLVL.

The V call is TRBV6-5, the J call TRBJ2-1; D may be TRBD2 (7 bases). Deletions cut 8 bases from V and 5 bases from J, with 10 bases between. Per the germline V gene, CDR1 is MNHEY and CDR2 is SVGAGI. The CDR3 is 12 residues long. The CDR3 nucleotides are TGTGCCAGCGGGGGGGCGCACAATGAGCAGTTCTTC. This translates into CASGGAHNEQFF.

V is TRBV5-1 and J is TRBJ2-1; 7 bases are a match to TRBD2. The CDR3 is 15 residues long. After removal of 1 base from V and 5 bases from J, the junction contained 6 bases not matched to a gene. The V gene's germline CDR1 is SGHRS and CDR2 YFSETQ. The CDR3 bases are TGCGCCAGCAGCTTGACGCTAGCGGACGACAATGAGCAGTTCTTC. Residues: CASSLTLADDNEQFF. Filled out from reference TRBV5-1 and TRBJ2-1, the complete variable domain reads KAGVTQTPRYLIKTRGQQVTLSCSPISGHRSVSWYQQTPGQGLQFLFEYFSETQRNKGNFPGRFSGRQFSNSRSEMNVSTLELGDSALYLCASSLTLADDNEQFFGPGTRLTVL.